The clone carrying this T cell receptor (beta chain) was observed a few times. Its antigen is unidentified. At the Johns Hopkins FTIC core, DNA taken from cultured CD4+ T cells was sequenced by way of the Oncomine TCR Beta short-read assay. TCRdb called the PCR reads again in MiXCR, with one record for every CDR3 protein. The table records about 13,000 distinct CDR3 sequences, about 26% of them present only once. This sample is part of a study of vaccination and CD4 T cells after COVID-19. Study overall: The authors exposed cells to overlapping spike peptides derived from SARS-CoV-2, HCoV-NL63, HCoV-OC43 and HCoV-229E.

Overall study results and limits: Convalescent patients had 304 of 307 vaccine-specific clones showing spike mono-reactivity.

Treatment given: roughly 10-day PBMC culture with coronavirus spike peptide pools or control peptides (ViraFEST assay). Using peptide pools, antigen-specific T cells were expanded in ViraFEST before TCRs were sequenced. Positive SARS-CoV-2 PCR tests in convalescent patients dated from March to December 2020, pre-Alpha, Beta and Delta. Germline V gives CDR1 SGHNT, CDR2 YENEEA. The CDR3 extends over 16 amino acids. The junction had 13 bases not matched to a gene; V was cut back by 9 bases and J by 2 bases. The TCR sequence derives from a human donor who had recovered from COVID-19. Material: CD4+ T cells from blood, cultured in vitro. This chain links TRBV11-3 with TRBJ2-3, with TRBD1 matching over 8 bases. Written as DNA, the CDR3 is TGTGCCAGTCAGGGGCGGGGACAGGTGATCACAGATACGCAGTATTTT. This encodes CASQGRGQVITDTQYF.